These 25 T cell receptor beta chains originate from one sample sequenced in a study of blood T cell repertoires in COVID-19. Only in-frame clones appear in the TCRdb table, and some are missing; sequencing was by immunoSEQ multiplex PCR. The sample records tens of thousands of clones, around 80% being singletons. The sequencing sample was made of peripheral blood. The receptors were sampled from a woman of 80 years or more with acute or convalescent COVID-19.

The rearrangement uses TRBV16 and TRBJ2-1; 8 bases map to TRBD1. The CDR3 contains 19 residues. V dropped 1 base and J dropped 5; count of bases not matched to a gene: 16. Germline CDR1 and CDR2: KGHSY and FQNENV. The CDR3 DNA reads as TGTGCCAGCAGCCAATATGGGGCCCTACAGGGGGGCCAGGACAATGAGCAGTTCTTC. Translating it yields CASSQYGALQGGQDNEQFF.

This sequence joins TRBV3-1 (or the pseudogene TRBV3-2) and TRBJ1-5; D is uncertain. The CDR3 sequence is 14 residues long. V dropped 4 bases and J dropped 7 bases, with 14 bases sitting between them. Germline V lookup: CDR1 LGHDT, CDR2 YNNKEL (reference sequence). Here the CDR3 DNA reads TGTGCCAGCAGCCGAGGTCGGGTTTACCAGCCCCAGCATTTT. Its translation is CASSRGRVYQPQHF.

The CDR3 nucleotides read TGTGCCAGCAGTCAAGGCCCTCGGGGGGGGTGGAATGAGCAGTTCTTC. Encoded protein: CASSQGPRGGWNEQFF. This sequence joins TRBV28 and TRBJ2-1; 8 nucleotides agree with TRBD2. The CDR3 runs to 16 residues. Germline V gives CDR1 MDHEN, CDR2 SYDVKM. Trimming at V came to 5 bases and at J to 7 bases, leaving 13 bases not matched to a gene.

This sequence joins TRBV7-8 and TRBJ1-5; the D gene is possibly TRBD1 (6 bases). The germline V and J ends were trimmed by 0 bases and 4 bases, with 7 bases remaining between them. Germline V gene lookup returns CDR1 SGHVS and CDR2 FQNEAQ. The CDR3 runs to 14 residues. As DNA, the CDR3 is TGTGCCAGCAGCTTAGCGGGGGCTAATCAGCCCCAGCATTTT. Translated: CASSLAGANQPQHF.

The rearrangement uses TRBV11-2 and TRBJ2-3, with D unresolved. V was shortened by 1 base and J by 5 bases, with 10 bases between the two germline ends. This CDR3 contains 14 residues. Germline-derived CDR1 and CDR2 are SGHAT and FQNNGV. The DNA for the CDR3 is TGTGCCAGCAGCTTAGGTTCTATACGAGATACGCAGTATTTT. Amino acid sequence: CASSLGSIRDTQYF. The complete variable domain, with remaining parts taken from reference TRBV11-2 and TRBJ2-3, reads EAGVAQSPRYKIIEKRQSVAFWCNPISGHATLYWYQQILGQGPKLLIQFQNNGVVDDSQLPKDRFSAERLKGVDSTLKIQPAKLEDSAVYLCASSLGSIRDTQYFGPGTRLTVL.

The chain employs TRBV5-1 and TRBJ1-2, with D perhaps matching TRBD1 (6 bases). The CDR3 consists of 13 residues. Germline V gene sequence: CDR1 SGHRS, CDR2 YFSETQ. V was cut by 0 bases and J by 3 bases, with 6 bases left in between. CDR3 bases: TGCGCCAGCAGCTTGGCAGGGGACTATGGCTACACCTTC. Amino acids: CASSLAGDYGYTF.

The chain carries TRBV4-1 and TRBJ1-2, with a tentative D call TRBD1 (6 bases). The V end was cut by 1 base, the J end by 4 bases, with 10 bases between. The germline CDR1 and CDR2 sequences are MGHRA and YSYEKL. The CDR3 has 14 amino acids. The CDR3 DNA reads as TGCGCCAGCAGCCAAGGGACAGTAAGCTATGGCTACACCTTC. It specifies CASSQGTVSYGYTF.

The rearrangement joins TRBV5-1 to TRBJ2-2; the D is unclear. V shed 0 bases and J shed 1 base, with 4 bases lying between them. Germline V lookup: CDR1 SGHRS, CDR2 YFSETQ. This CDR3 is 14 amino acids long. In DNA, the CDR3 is TGCGCCAGCAGCTTGGGGCTGAACACCGGGGAGCTGTTTTTT. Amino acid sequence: CASSLGLNTGELFF.

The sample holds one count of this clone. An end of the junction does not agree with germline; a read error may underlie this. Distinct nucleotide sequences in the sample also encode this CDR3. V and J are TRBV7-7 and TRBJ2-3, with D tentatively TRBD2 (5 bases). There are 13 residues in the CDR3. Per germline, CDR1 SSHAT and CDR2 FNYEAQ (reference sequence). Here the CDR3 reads CASSSMLADTQYF. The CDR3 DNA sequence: TGTGCTAGCAGCTCTATGCTAGCTGATACGCAGTATTTT.

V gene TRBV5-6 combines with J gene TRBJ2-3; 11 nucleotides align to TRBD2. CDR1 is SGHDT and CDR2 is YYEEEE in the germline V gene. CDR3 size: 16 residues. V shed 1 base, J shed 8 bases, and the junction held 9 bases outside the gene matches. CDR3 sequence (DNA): TGTGCCAGCAGCTTGCGCTTAGCGGGAGGGCCTGGTACGCAGTATTTT. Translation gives CASSLRLAGGPGTQYF.

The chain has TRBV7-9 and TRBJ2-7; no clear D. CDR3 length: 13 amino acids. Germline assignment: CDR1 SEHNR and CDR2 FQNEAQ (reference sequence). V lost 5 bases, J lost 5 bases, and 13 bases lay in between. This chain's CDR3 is CASSRSTLNEQYF. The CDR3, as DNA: TGTGCCAGCAGCCGGAGTACACTTAACGAGCAGTACTTC.

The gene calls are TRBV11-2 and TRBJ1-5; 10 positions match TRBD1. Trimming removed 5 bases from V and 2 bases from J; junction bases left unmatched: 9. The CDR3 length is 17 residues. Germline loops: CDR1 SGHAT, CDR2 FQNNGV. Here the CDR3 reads CASSPRTGGWGNQPQHF. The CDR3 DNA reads TGTGCCAGCAGCCCCCGGACAGGGGGATGGGGCAATCAGCCCCAGCATTTT.

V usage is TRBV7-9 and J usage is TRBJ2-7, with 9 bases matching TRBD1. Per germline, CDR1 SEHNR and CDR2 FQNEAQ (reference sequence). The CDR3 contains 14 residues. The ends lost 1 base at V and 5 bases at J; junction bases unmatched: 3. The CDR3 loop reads CASSLDTGGDEQYF. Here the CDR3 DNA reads TGTGCCAGCAGCTTAGACACAGGGGGCGACGAGCAGTACTTC.

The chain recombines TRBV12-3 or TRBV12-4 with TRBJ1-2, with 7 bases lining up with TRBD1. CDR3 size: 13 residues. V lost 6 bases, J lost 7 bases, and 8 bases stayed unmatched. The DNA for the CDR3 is TGTGCCAGCAGCCTCGGGACAGCGCTTGGCTACACCTTC. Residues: CASSLGTALGYTF.

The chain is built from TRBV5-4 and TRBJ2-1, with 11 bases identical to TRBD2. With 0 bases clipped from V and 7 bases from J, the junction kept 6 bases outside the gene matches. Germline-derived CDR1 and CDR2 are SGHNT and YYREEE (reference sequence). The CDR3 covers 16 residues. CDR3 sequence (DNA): TGTGCCAGCAGCTTGGCTCTAGCGGGAGGTGTAAATGAGCAGTTCTTC. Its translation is CASSLALAGGVNEQFF.

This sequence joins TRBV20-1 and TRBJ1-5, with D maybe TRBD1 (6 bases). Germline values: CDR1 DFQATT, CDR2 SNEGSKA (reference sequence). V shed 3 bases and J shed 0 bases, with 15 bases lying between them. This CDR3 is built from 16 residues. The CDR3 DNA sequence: TGCAGTGCTAGTAGGGGGGGATTATATAGCAATCAGCCCCAGCATTTT. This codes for CSASRGGLYSNQPQHF.

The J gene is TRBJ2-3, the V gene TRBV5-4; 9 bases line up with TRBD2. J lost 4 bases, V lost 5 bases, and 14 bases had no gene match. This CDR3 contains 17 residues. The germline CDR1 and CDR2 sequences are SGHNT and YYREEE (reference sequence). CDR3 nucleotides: TGTGCCAGCAGTAGGGGGGGTAGCGGGAGTCGGGCAGATACGCAGTATTTT. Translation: CASSRGGSGSRADTQYF.

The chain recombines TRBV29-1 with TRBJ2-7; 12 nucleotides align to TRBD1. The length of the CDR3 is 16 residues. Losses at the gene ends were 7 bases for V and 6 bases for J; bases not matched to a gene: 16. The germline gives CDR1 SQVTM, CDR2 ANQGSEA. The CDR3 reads CSAGGLYGTGGFEQYF. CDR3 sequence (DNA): TGCAGCGCCGGTGGGTTGTACGGGACAGGGGGCTTCGAGCAGTACTTC.

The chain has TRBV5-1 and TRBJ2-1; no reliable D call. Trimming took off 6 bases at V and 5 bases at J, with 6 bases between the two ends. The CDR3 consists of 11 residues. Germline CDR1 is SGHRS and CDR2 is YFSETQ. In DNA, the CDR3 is TGCGCCAGCACCCTAGACAATGAGCAGTTCTTC. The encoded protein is CASTLDNEQFF.

CDR3 loop: CASSPLLTLEETQYF. In nucleotides, the CDR3 is TGCGCCAGCAGCCCATTACTCACACTGGAGGAGACCCAGTACTTC. The rearrangement joins TRBV5-1 to TRBJ2-5; D not resolved. The V end lost 4 bases, the J end lost 5 bases, and 18 bases lay between the germline ends. The CDR3 is 15 residues long. Looked up from germline, CDR1 is SGHRS and CDR2 is YFSETQ.

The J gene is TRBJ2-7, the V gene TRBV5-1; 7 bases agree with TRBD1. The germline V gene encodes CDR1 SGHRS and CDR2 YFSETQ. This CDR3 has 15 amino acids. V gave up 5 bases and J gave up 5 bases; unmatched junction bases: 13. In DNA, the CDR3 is TGCGCCAGCAGAGACAACACAGGGGAGCCTGACGAGCAGTACTTC. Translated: CASRDNTGEPDEQYF.

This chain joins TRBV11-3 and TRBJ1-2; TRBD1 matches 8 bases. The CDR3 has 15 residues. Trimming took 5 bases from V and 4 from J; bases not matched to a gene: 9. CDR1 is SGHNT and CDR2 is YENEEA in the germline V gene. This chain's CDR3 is CASSAKTGASYGYTF. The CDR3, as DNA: TGTGCCAGCAGCGCGAAGACAGGGGCCTCCTATGGCTACACCTTC.

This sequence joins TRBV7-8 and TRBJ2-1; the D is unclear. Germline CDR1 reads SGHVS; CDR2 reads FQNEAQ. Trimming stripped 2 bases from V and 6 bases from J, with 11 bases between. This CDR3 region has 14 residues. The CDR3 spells CASSLILGGNEQFF. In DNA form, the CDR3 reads TGTGCCAGCAGCTTAATCCTAGGCGGCAATGAGCAGTTCTTC.

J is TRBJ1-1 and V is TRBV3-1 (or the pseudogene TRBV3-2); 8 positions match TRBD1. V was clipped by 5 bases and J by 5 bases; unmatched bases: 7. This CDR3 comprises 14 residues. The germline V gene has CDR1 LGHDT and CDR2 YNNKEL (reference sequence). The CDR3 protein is CASSFDRGGTEAFF. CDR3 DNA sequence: TGTGCCAGCAGCTTCGACAGGGGTGGGACTGAAGCTTTCTTT.

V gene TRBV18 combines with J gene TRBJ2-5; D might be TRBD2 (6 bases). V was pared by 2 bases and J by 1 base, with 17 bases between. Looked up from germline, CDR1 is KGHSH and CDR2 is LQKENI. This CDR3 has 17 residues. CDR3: CASSPSAGTYFQETQYF. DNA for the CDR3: TGTGCCAGCTCACCAAGCGCCGGGACTTATTTCCAAGAGACCCAGTACTTC.